This TCR beta chain is drawn from a study of T cell responses to AZD1222 COVID-19 vaccine. Whole-study context: Second-dose intervals of approximately 4 or approximately 12 weeks were pooled.

The repertoire was sequenced with immunoSEQ multiplex PCR; TCRdb's copy has only in-frame clones and lacks some. Of under 200,000 clones listed, 94% were seen once; the top ten hold about 0.64%. Points on this clone: Antigen: not known.

V was shortened by 5 bases and J by 6 bases, with 23 bases between the two germline ends. The germline V gene has CDR1 MNHEY and CDR2 SMNVEV (reference sequence). This CDR3 region has 16 residues. Broader study findings: Spike-specific TCR breadth and depth went up after people got two AZD1222 doses. A mostly white British donor set with more females was recruited, and clonal diversity was possibly underestimated.

The sequence derives from an adult in good health. The chain uses TRBV27 and TRBJ2-7, with a tentative D call TRBD2 (6 bases). The sequencing here drew on peripheral blood, taken on day 0 of AZD1222 vaccination. The CDR3 spells CASSITPSRRDFEQYF. As DNA, the CDR3 is TGTGCCAGCAGTATTACACCATCTAGAAGGGACTTCGAGCAGTACTTC.